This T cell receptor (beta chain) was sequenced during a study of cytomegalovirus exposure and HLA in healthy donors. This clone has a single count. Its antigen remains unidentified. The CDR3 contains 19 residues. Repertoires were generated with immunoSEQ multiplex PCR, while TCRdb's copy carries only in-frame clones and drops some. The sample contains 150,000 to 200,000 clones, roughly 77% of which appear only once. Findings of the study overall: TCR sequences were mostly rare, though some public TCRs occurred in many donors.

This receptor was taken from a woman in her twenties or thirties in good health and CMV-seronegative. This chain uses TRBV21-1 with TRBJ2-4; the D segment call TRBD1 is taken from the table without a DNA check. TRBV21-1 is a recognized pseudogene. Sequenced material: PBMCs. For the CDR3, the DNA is TGTGCCAGCAGACACGTCAACAGGGGGCCATGTTTAGCCAAAAACATTCAGTACTTC. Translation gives CASRHVNRGPCLAKNIQYF.